The clone carrying this T cell receptor beta chain was recorded a few times. Its antigen is not known. These data are taken from a study of cytomegalovirus exposure and HLA in healthy donors. The data were produced by immunoSEQ multiplex PCR, yet TCRdb's version contains in-frame clones alone and is incomplete. The top ten hold 2.5% to 3% of the sample, which has roughly 150,000 clones, 88% seen once. This CDR3 has 15 residues. Looked up from germline, CDR1 is LGHNA and CDR2 is YNFKEQ. Trimming took 1 base from V and 0 from J, leaving 10 bases between them. Study results and limitations: Altogether, 164 TCR beta chains were recorded as cytomegalovirus-associated. A subsequent analysis found that TCR clusters from the first cohort also tended to co-occur in the 120 or so validation repertoires, with under 95% of cluster scores above 0.

The sequence was collected from a man aged 18 to 29 in good health and CMV-seronegative. The chain has TRBV4-2 and TRBJ2-7; the D gene is possibly TRBD2 (5 bases). The sample comprised PBMCs. The CDR3 sequence: CASSQVPGNSYEQYF. The DNA of the CDR3 is TGTGCCAGCAGCCAAGTCCCCGGGAACTCCTACGAGCAGTACTTC.